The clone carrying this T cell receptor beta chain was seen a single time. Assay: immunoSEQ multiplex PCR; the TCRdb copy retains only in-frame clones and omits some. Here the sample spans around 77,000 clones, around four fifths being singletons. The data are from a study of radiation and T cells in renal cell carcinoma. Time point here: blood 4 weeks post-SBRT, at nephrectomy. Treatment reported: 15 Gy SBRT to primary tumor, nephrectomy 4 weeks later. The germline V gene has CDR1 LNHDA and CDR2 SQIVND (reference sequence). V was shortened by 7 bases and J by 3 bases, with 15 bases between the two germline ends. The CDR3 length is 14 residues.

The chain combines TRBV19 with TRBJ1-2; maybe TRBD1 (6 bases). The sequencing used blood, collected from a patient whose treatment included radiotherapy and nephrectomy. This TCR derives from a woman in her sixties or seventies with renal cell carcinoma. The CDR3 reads CASTSTGMDYGYTF. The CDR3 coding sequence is TGTGCCAGTACCAGCACAGGGATGGACTATGGCTACACCTTC.